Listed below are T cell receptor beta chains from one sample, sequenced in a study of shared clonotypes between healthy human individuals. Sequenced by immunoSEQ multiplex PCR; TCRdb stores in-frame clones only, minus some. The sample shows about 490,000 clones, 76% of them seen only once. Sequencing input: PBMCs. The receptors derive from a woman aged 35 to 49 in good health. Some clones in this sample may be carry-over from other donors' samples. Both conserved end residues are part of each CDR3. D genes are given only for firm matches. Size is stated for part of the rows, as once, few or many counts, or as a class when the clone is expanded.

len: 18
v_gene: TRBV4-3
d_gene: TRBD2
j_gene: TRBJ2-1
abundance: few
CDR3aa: CASSQDSASSGTYNEQFF
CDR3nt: TGCGCCAGCAGCCAAGATTCGGCGTCTAGCGGAACATACAATGAGCAGTTCTTC

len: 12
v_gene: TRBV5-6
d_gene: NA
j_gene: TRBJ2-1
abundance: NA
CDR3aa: CASSLKNNEQFF
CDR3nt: TGTGCCAGCAGCTTGAAGAACAATGAGCAGTTCTTC

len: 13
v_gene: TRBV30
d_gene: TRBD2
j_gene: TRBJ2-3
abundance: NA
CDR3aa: CAWSVSGRGTQYF
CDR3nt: TGTGCCTGGAGTGTTAGCGGGAGGGGTACGCAGTATTTT

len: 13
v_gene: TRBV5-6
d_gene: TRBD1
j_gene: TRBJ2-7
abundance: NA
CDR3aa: CASSPGTGLEQYF
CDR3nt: TGTGCCAGCAGCCCCGGGACAGGGCTCGAGCAGTACTTC

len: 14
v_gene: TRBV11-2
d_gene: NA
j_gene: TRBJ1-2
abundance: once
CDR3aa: CASSLAGGVDGYTF
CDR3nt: TGTGCCAGCAGCTTAGCAGGCGGCGTGGATGGCTACACCTTC

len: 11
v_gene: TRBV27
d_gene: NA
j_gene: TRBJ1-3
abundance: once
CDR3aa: CASSSGNTIYF
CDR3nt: TGTGCCAGCAGTTCTGGAAACACCATATATTTT

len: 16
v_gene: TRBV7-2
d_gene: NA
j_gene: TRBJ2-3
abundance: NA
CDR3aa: CASSLVTPGGTDTQYF
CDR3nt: TGTGCCAGCAGCTTAGTGACCCCTGGGGGCACAGATACGCAGTATTTT

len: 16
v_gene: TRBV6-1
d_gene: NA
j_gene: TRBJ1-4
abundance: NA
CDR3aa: CASSEVRTATNEKLFF
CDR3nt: TGTGCCAGCAGTGAAGTCCGTACAGCGACTAATGAAAAACTGTTTTTT

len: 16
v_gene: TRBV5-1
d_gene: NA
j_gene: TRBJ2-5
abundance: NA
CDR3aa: CASSLDSPQRGSSQYF
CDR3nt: TGCGCCAGCAGCTTGGATAGCCCACAGAGAGGGAGCTCCCAGTACTTC

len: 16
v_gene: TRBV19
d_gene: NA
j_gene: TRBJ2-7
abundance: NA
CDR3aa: CASSSIPGQFPYEQYF
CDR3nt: TGTGCCAGTAGTTCGATCCCCGGACAGTTCCCCTACGAGCAGTACTTC

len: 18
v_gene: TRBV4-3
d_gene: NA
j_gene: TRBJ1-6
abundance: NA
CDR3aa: CASSRQGELFSYNSPLHF
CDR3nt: TGCGCCAGCAGCCGCCAAGGGGAGCTATTCTCCTATAATTCACCCCTCCACTTT

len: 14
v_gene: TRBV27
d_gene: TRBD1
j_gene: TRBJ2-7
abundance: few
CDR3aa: CASSQTGGSLEQYF
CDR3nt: TGTGCCAGCAGTCAGACAGGGGGTTCCCTCGAGCAGTACTTC

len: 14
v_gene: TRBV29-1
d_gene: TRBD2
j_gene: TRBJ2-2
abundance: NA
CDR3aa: CSVRTSEGTGELFF
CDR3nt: TGCAGCGTGCGGACTAGCGAGGGCACCGGGGAGCTGTTTTTT

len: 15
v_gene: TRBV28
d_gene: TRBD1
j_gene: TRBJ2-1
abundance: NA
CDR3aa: CASSSDDRAVDEQFF
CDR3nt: TGTGCCAGCAGCTCCGACGACAGGGCGGTCGATGAGCAGTTCTTC

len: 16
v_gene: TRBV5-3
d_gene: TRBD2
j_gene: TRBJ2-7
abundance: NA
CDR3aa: CARSFCSLAVPLEQYF
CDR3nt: TGTGCCAGAAGCTTTTGTTCCCTAGCGGTGCCACTCGAGCAGTACTTC

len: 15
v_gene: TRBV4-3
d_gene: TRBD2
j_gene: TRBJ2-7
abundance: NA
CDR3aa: CASSQGIAGGWEQYF
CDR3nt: TGCGCCAGCAGCCAAGGAATAGCGGGAGGCTGGGAGCAGTACTTC

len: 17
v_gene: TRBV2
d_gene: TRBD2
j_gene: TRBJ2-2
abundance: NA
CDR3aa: CASSGTSGSFFAGELFF
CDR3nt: TGTGCCAGCAGTGGGACTAGCGGGAGCTTTTTTGCCGGGGAGCTGTTTTTT

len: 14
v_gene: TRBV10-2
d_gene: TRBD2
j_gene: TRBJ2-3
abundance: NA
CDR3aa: CASKLAGGADTQYF
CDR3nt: TGCGCCAGCAAGCTAGCGGGAGGGGCAGATACGCAGTATTTT

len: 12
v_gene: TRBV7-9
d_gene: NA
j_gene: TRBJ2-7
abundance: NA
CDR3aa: CASSLGAYEQYF
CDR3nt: TGTGCCAGCAGCTTAGGGGCCTACGAGCAGTACTTC

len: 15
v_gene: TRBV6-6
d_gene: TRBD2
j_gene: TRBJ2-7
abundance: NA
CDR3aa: CASTPGTSGSYEQYF
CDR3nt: TGTGCCAGCACCCCCGGGACTAGCGGCTCCTACGAGCAGTACTTC

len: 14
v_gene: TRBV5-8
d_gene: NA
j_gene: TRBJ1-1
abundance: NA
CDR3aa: CASSWGGSVAEAFF
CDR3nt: TGTGCCAGCAGCTGGGGGGGGTCGGTCGCTGAAGCTTTCTTT

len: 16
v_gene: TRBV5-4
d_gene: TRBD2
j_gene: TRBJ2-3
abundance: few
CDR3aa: CASSSGTSGSTDTQYF
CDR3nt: TGTGCCAGCAGCTCCGGGACTAGCGGGAGCACAGATACGCAGTATTTT

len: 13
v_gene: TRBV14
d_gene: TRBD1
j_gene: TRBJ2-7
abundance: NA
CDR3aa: CASSRQGMGEQYF
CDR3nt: TGTGCCAGCAGCCGACAGGGGATGGGCGAGCAGTACTTC

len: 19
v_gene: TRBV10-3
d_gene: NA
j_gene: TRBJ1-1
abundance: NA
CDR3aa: CAISELSGGARVTNTEAFF
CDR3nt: TGTGCCATCAGTGAGTTGAGCGGGGGCGCCCGTGTGACGAACACTGAAGCTTTCTTT

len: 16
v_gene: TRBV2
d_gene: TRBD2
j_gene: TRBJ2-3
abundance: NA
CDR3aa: CASSPGTSGRADTQYF
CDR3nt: TGTGCCAGCAGCCCCGGGACTAGCGGGAGGGCCGATACGCAGTATTTT

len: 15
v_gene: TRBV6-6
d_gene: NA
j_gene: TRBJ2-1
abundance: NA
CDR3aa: CASSYEVGNYNEQFF
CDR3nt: TGTGCCAGCAGTTACGAGGTTGGAAACTACAATGAGCAGTTCTTC

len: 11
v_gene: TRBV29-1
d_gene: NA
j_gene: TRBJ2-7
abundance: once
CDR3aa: CSVALSYEQYF
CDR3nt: TGCAGCGTTGCACTTAGCTACGAGCAGTACTTC

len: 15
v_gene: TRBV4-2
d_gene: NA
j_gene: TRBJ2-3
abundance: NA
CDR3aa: CASSQGQGGTDTQYF
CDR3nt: TGTGCCAGCAGCCAAGGGCAGGGCGGCACAGATACGCAGTATTTT

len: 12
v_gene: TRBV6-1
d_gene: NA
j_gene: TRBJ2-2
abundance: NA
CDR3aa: CSHRDRTGELFF
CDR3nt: TGTTCCCACAGGGATAGAACCGGGGAGCTGTTTTTT

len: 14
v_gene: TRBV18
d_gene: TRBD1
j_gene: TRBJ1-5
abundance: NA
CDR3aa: CASSPGQGGQPQHF
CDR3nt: TGTGCCAGCTCACCGGGACAGGGGGGACAGCCCCAGCATTTT

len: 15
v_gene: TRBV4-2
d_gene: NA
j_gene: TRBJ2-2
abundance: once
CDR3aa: CASSQDLENTGELFF
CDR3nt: TGTGCCAGCAGCCAAGATCTGGAGAACACCGGGGAGCTGTTTTTT

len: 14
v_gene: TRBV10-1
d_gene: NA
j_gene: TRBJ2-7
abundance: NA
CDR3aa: CASSDGGRAYEQYF
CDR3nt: TGCGCCAGCAGTGATGGAGGGAGAGCCTACGAGCAGTACTTC

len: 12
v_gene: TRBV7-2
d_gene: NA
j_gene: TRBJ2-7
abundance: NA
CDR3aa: CASSLPGYEQYF
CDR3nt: TGTGCCAGCAGCTTACCCGGCTACGAGCAGTACTTC

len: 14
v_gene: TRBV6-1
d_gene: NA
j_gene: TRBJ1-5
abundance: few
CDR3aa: CASSEAGEYQPQHF
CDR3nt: TGTGCCAGCAGTGAGGCAGGGGAATATCAGCCCCAGCATTTT

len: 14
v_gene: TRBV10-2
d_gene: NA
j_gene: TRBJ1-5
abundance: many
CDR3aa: CASSPPEGNQPQHF
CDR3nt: TGCGCCAGCAGTCCCCCCGAGGGCAATCAGCCCCAGCATTTT

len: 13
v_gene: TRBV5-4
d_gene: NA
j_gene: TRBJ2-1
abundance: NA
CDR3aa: CASSVRLQIEQFF
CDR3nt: TGTGCCAGCAGCGTACGGCTACAGATTGAGCAGTTCTTC

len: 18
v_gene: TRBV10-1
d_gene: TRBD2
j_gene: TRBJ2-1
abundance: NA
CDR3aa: CASSESNMASGGYNERFF
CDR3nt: TGCGCCAGCAGTGAGTCGAATATGGCTAGCGGGGGATACAATGAGCGGTTCTTC

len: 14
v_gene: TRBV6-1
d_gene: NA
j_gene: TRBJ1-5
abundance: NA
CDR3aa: CASSPGTETQPQHF
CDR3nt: TGTGCCAGCAGTCCCGGGACGGAAACTCAGCCCCAGCATTTT

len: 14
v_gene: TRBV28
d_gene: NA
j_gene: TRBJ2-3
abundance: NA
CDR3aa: CASSSGVATDTQYF
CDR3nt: TGTGCCAGCAGCTCAGGCGTCGCCACAGATACGCAGTATTTT

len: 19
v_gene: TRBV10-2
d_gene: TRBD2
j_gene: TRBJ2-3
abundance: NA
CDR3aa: CASSEPIQTSGRRGDTQYF
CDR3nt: TGCGCCAGCAGTGAGCCTATCCAAACTAGCGGGAGAAGGGGAGATACGCAGTATTTT